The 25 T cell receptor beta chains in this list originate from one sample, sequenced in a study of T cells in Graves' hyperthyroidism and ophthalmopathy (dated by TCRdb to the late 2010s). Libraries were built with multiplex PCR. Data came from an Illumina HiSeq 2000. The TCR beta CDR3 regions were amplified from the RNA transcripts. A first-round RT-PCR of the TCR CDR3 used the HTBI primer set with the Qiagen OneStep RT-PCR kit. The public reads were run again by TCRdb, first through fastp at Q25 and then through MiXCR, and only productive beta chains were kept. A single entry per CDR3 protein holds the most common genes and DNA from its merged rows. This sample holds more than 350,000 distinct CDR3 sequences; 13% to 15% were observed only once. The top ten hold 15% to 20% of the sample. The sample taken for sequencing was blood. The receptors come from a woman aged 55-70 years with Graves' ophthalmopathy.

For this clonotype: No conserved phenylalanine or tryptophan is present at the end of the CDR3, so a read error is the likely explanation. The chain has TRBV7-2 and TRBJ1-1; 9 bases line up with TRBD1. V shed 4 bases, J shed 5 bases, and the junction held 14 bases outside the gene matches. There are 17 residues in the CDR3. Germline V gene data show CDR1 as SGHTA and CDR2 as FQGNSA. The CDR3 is CASSSMDRGVWGTEAFS. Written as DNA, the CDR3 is TGTGCCAGCAGCTCTATGGACAGGGGAGTGTGGGGAACTGAAGCTTTCTCT.

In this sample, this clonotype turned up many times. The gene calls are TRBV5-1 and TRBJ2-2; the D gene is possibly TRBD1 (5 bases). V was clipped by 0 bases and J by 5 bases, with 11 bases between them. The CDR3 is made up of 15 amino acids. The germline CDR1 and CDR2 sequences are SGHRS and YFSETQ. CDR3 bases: TGCGCCAGCAGCTTGGCAGGGATAAGTACCGGGGAGCTGTTTTTT. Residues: CASSLAGISTGELFF.

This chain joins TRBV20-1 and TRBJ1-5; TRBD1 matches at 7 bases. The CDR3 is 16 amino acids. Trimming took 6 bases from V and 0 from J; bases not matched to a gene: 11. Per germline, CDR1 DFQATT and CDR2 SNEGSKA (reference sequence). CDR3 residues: CSAQIGTAYSNQPQHF. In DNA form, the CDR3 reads TGCAGTGCCCAGATAGGGACAGCGTATAGCAATCAGCCCCAGCATTTT.

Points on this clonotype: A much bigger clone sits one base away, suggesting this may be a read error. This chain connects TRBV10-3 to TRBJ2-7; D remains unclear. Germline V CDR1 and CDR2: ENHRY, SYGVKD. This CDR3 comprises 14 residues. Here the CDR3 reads CAISEAAGPYGQYF. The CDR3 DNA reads TGTGCCATCAGTGAGGCGGCAGGCCCCTACGGGCAGTACTTC.

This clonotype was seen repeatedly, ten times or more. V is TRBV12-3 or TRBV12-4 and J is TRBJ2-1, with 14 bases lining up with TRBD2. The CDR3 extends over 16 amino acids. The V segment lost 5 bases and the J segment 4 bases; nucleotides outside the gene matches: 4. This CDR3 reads CASSRTSGGIYNEQFF. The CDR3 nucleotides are TGTGCCAGCAGTCGGACTAGCGGGGGGATATACAATGAGCAGTTCTTC.

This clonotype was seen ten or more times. The CDR3 bases are TGTGCCAGCAGTTTAGAGGTGCTAGCGGGAGCCACAGATACGCAGTATTTT. This gives the protein CASSLEVLAGATDTQYF. This chain joins TRBV12-3 or TRBV12-4 and TRBJ2-3; 10 bases match TRBD2. With V trimmed by 1 base and J by 2 bases, 6 bases remained unmatched. The CDR3 has 17 residues.

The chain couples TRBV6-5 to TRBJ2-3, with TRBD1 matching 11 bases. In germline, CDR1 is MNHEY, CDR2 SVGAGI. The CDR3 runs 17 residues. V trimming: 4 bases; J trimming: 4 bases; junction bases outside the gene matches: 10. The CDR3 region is CASSSPFRDRGSDTQYF. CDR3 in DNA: TGTGCCAGCAGTTCCCCCTTCCGGGACAGGGGGTCAGATACGCAGTATTTT.

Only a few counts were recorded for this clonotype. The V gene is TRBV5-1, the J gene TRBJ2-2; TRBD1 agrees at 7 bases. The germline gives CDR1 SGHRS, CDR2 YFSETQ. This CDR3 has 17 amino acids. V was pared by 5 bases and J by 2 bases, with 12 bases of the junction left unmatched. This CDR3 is CASSPPRQGGNTGELFF. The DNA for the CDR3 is TGCGCCAGCAGTCCGCCTAGACAGGGTGGAAACACCGGGGAGCTGTTTTTT. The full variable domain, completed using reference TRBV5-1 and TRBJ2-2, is KAGVTQTPRYLIKTRGQQVTLSCSPISGHRSVSWYQQTPGQGLQFLFEYFSETQRNKGNFPGRFSGRQFSNSRSEMNVSTLELGDSALYLCASSPPRQGGNTGELFFGEGSRLTVL.

CDR3 protein: CASSLGGVGTDTQYF. CDR3 DNA sequence: TGTGCCAGCAGTTTAGGAGGGGTCGGCACAGATACGCAGTATTTT. This chain links TRBV27 with TRBJ2-3; possible D gene TRBD2, 6 bases. CDR1 is MNHEY and CDR2 is SMNVEV in the germline V gene (reference sequence). The CDR3 has 15 amino acids. Trimming left V 2 bases short and J 1 base short, with 10 bases between.

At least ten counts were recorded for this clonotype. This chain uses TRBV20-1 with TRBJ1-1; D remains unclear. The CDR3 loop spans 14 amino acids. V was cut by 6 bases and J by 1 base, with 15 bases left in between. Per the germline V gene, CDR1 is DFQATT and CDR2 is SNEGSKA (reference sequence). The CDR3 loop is CSAGRGSPNTEAFF. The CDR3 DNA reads TGCAGTGCAGGCAGAGGGTCCCCGAACACTGAAGCTTTCTTT.

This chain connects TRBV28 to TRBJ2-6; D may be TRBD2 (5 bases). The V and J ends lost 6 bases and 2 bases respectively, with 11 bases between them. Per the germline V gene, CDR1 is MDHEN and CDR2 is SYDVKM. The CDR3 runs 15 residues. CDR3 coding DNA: TGTGCCAGCAGCCCCCCCGGGACTGGGGCCAACGTCCTGACTTTC. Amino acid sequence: CASSPPGTGANVLTF. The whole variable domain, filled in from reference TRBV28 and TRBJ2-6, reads DVKVTQSSRYLVKRTGEKVFLECVQDMDHENMFWYRQDPGLGLRLIYFSYDVKMKEKGDIPEGYSVSREKKERFSLILESASTNQTSMYLCASSPPGTGANVLTFGAGSRLTVL.

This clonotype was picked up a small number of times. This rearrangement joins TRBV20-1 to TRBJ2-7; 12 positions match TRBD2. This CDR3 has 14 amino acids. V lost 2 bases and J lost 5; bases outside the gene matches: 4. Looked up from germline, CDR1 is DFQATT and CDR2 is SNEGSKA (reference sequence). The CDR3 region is CSARWRLAGDEQYF. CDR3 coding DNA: TGCAGTGCTAGATGGAGACTAGCGGGAGACGAGCAGTACTTC.

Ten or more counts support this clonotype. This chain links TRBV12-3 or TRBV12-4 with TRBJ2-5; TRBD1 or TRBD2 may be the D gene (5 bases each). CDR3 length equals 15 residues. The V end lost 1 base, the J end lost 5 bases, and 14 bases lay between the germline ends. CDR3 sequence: CASSLVFGTEETQYF. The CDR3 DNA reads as TGTGCCAGCAGTTTAGTATTCGGGACGGAGGAGACCCAGTACTTC.

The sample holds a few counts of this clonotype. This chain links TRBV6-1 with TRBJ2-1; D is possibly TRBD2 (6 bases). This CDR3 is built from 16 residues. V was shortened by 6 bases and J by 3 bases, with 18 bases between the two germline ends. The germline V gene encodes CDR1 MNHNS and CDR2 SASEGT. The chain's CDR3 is CASSAGGSGNYNEQFF. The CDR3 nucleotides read TGTGCCAGCAGCGCCGGGGGAAGTGGAAACTACAATGAGCAGTTCTTC.

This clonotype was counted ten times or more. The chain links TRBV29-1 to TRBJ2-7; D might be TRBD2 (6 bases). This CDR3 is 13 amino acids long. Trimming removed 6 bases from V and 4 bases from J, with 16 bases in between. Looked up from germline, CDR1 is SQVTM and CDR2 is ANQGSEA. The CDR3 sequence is CSVVAGRRYEQYF. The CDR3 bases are TGCAGCGTCGTGGCGGGGCGGCGATACGAGCAGTACTTC.

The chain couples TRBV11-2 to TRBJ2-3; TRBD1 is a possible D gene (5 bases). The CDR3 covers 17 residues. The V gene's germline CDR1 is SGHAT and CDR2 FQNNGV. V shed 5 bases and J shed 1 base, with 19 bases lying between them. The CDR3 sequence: CASSPARLMTGTDTQYF. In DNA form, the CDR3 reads TGTGCCAGCAGCCCCGCACGATTAATGACAGGCACAGATACGCAGTATTTT.

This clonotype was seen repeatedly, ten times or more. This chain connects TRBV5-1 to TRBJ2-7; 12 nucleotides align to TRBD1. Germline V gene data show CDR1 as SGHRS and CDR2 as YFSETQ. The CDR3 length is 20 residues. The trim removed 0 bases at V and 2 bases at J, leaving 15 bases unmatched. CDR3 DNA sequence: TGCGCCAGCAGCTTGGCCGGGGGACAGGGGGCCTCAGGTCGCCCCTACGAGCAGTACTTC. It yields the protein CASSLAGGQGASGRPYEQYF.

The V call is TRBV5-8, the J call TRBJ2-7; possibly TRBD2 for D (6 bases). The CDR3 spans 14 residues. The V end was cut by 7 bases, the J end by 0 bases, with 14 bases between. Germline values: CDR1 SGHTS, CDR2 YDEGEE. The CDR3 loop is CASPSSGVSYEQYF. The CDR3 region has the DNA TGTGCCAGCCCCTCGTCGGGGGTCTCCTACGAGCAGTACTTC.

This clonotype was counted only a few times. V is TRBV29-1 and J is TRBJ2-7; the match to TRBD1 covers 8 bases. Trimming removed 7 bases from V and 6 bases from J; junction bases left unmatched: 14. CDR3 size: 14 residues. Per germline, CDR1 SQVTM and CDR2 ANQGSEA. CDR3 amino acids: CSGLASTGGSEQYF. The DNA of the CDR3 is TGCAGCGGATTGGCTTCCACAGGGGGGAGCGAGCAGTACTTC.

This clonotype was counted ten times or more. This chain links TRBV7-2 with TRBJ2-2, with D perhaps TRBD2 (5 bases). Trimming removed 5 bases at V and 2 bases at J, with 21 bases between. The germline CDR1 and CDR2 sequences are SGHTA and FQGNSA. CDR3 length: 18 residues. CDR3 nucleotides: TGTGCCAGCAGCCAGGATGATGAGCGGAAATTTAACACCGGGGAGCTGTTTTTT. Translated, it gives CASSQDDERKFNTGELFF. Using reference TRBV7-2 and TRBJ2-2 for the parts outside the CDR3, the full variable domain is GAGVSQSPSNKVTEKGKDVELRCDPISGHTALYWYRQSLGQGLEFLIYFQGNSAPDKSGLPSDRFSAERTGGSVSTLTIQRTQQEDSAVYLCASSQDDERKFNTGELFFGEGSRLTVL.

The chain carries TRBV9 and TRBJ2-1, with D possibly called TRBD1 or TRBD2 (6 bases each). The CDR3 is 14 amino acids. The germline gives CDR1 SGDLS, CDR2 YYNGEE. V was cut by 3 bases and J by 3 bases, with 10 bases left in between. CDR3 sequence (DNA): TGTGCCAGCAGCGCGGGGGCGAGCTACAATGAGCAGTTCTTC. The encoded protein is CASSAGASYNEQFF.

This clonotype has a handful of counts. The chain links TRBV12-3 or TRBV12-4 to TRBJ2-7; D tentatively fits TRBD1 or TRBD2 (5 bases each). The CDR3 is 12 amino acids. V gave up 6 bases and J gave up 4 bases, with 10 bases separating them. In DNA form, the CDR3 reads TGTGCCAGCAGCGAGAGGGGTTACGAGCAGTACTTC. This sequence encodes CASSERGYEQYF.

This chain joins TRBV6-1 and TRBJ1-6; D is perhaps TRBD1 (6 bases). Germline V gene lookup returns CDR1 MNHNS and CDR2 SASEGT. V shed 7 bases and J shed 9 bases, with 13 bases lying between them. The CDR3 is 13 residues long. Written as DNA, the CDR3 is TGTGCCAGCAAGGCAGGGGTAGGTTCACCCCTCCACTTT. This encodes CASKAGVGSPLHF.

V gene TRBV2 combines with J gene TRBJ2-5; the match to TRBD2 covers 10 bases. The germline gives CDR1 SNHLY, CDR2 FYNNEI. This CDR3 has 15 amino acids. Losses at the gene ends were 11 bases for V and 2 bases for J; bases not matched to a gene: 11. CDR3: CASIAGGETQETQYF. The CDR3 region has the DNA TGTGCCTCAATAGCGGGAGGTGAGACTCAAGAGACCCAGTACTTC.

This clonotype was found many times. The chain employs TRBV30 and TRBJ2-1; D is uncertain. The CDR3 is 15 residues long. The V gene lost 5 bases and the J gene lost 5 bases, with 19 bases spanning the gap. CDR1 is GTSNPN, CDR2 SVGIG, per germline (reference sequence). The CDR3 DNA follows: TGTGCCTGGGGGCGGAGTAGATCTCGGCACAATGAGCAGTTCTTC. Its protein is CAWGRSRSRHNEQFF.